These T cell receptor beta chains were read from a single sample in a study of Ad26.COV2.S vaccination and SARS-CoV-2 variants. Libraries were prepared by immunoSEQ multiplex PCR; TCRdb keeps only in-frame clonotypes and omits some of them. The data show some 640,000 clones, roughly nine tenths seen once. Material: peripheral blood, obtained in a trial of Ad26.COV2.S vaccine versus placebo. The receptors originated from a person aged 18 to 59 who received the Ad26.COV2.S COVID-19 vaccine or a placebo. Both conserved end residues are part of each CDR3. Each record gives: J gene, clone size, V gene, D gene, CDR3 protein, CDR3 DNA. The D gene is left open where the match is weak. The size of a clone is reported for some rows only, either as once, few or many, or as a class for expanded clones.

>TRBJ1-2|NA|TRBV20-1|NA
CSASRLLYGYTF
TGCAGTGCTAGTCGTCTCCTCTATGGCTACACCTTC
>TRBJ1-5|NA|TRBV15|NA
CATSSGGAYHQPQHF
TGTGCCACCAGCAGTGGGGGGGCCTATCATCAGCCCCAGCATTTT
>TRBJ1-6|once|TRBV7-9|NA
CASSLLGNQAPLHF
TGTGCCAGCAGCTTACTGGGAAACCAGGCACCCCTCCACTTT
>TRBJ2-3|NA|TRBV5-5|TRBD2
CASSLPGTSGGDTQYF
TGTGCCAGCAGCCTCCCCGGGACTAGCGGTGGGGATACGCAGTATTTT
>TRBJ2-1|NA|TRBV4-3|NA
CASSGRDGPYNEQFF
TGCGCCAGCAGCGGCCGGGACGGTCCCTACAATGAGCAGTTCTTC
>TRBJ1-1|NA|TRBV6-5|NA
CASSRWGRGTEAFF
TGTGCCAGCAGCCGGTGGGGGCGCGGGACTGAAGCTTTCTTT
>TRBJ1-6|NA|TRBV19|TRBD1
CASTRGLSYNSPLHF
TGTGCCAGCACGAGGGGGCTCTCCTATAATTCACCCCTCCACTTT
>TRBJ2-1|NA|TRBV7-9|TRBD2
CASSLGTSGVSVNEQFF
TGTGCCAGCAGCTTAGGGACTAGCGGGGTGTCCGTCAATGAGCAGTTCTTC
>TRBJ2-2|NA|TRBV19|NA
CASRDSPWTGELFF
TGTGCCAGTAGGGACAGCCCATGGACCGGGGAGCTGTTTTTT
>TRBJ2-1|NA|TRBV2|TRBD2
CASSAYLLAEYYNEQFF
TGTGCCAGCAGTGCTTACTTACTAGCGGAGTACTACAATGAGCAGTTCTTC
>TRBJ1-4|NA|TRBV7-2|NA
CASSLVGGSNEKLFF
TGTGCCAGCAGCTTAGTGGGGGGGTCTAATGAAAAACTGTTTTTT
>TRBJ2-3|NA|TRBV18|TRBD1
CASSLGQGLHTQYF
TGTGCCAGCTCACTTGGACAGGGTTTGCATACGCAGTATTTT
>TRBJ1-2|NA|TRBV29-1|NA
CSVPVEANYGYTF
TGCAGCGTGCCGGTAGAGGCGAACTATGGCTACACCTTC
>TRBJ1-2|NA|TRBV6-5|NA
CASSYSKGREAYGYTF
TGTGCCAGCAGTTACTCGAAGGGCAGGGAGGCATATGGCTACACCTTC
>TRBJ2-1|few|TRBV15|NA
CATSRAGSHNEQFF
TGTGCCACCAGTCGCGCCGGGAGCCACAATGAGCAGTTCTTC
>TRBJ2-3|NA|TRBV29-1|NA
CSGGNIKYNTDTQYF
TGCAGCGGCGGTAACATCAAGTATAACACAGATACGCAGTATTTT
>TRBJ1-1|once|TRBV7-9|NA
CASSLLGTEAFF
TGTGCCAGCAGCTTACTTGGCACTGAAGCTTTCTTT
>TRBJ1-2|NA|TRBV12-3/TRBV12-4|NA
CASSFRVGGYTF
TGTGCCAGCAGTTTCCGGGTCGGTGGCTACACCTTC
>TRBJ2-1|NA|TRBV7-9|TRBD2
CASRPSGRVDEQFF
TGTGCCAGCAGACCTAGCGGGAGGGTCGATGAGCAGTTCTTC
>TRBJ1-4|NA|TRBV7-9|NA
CASSFYGTLEKLFF
TGTGCCAGCAGCTTTTACGGGACACTTGAAAAACTGTTTTTT
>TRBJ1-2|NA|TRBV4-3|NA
CASSQHGGAGADVFNYGYTF
TGCGCCAGCAGCCAACATGGGGGGGCAGGGGCTGACGTATTTAACTATGGCTACACCTTC
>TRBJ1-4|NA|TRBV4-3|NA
CASSQDQPGQDEKLFF
TGCGCCAGCAGCCAAGACCAACCGGGACAAGATGAAAAACTGTTTTTT
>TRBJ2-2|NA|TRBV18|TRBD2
CASSPLALAVPGELFF
TGTGCCAGCTCACCTCTCGCTCTAGCGGTGCCCGGGGAGCTGTTTTTT
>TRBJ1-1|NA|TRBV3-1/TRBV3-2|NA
CASNPSPPKRNTEAFF
TGTGCCAGCAACCCAAGTCCCCCCAAAAGGAACACTGAAGCTTTCTTT
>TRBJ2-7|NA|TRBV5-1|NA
CASSPQYEQYF
TGCGCCAGCAGCCCTCAGTACGAGCAGTACTTC
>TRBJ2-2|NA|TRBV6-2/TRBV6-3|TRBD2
CASSYREASGANTGELFF
TGTGCCAGCAGTTACAGGGAGGCTAGCGGGGCTAACACCGGGGAGCTGTTTTTT
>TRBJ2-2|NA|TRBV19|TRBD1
CATRDRNPGELFF
TGTGCCACCCGGGACAGAAACCCCGGGGAGCTGTTTTTT
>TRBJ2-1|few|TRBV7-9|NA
CASSSEAAFSYNEQFF
TGTGCCAGCAGCTCCGAGGCCGCTTTCTCCTACAATGAGCAGTTCTTC
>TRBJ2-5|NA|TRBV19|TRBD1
CASSPRAGTGQETQYF
TGTGCCAGTAGTCCCAGGGCCGGGACAGGGCAAGAGACCCAGTACTTC
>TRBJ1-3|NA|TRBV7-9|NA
CASRGVSGNTIYF
TGTGCCAGCCGAGGAGTCTCTGGAAACACCATATATTTT
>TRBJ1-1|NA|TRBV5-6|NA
CASSLAGMASLNTEAFF
TGTGCCAGCAGCTTGGCCGGGATGGCAAGCCTGAACACTGAAGCTTTCTTT
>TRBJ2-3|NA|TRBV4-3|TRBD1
CASSLGQASTDTQYF
TGCGCCAGCAGCCTTGGACAGGCTAGCACAGATACGCAGTATTTT
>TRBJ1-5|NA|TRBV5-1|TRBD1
CASSGEAGGEQPQHF
TGCGCCAGCAGCGGGGAAGCAGGGGGAGAACAGCCCCAGCATTTT
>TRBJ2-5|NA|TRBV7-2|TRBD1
CASSSDRGRFGTQYF
TGTGCCAGCAGCTCCGACAGGGGGCGATTTGGGACCCAGTACTTC
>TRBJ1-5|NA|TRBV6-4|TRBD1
CASRIYTGGLSNQPQHF
TGTGCCAGCAGGATTTATACAGGGGGACTAAGCAATCAGCCCCAGCATTTT
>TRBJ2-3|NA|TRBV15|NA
CATRALGSDTQYF
TGTGCCACCAGGGCGCTAGGATCGGATACGCAGTATTTT
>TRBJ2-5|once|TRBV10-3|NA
CAIREGSTGETQYF
TGTGCCATCAGGGAGGGGTCTACAGGGGAGACCCAGTACTTC
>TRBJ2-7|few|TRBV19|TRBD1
CASGIGTGSSYEQYF
TGTGCCAGTGGGATAGGGACAGGGAGCTCCTACGAGCAGTACTTC
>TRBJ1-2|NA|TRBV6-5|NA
CASSSPRNPEGYTF
TGTGCCAGCAGTTCCCCTAGGAACCCTGAGGGCTACACCTTC
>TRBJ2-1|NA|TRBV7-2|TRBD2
CASTVAGADGEQFF
TGTGCCAGCACCGTAGCGGGCGCGGACGGTGAGCAGTTCTTC
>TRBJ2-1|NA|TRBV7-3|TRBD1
CASSWTGGSYNEQFF
TGTGCCAGCAGCTGGACAGGGGGCTCCTACAATGAGCAGTTCTTC
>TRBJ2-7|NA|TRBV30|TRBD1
CAWRIGDRAREQYF
TGTGCCTGGAGAATAGGGGACAGGGCTCGCGAGCAGTACTTC
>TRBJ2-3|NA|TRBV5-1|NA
CASSAGNEGDTQYF
TGCGCCAGCAGCGCGGGGAACGAGGGAGATACGCAGTATTTT
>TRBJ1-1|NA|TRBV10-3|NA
CAISGGGRGGDTEAFF
TGTGCCATCAGTGGAGGGGGAAGGGGAGGGGACACTGAAGCTTTCTTT
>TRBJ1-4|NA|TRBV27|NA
CASSLSGTHNEKLFF
TGTGCCAGCAGTTTATCCGGGACACATAATGAAAAACTGTTTTTT
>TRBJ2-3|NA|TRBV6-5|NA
CASSRTITDTQYF
TGTGCCAGCAGTCGGACTATCACAGATACGCAGTATTTT
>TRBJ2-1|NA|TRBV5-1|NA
CASSLVGGQINEQFF
TGCGCCAGCAGCTTGGTGGGGGGACAGATCAATGAGCAGTTCTTC
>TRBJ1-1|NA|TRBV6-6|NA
CASSPWANTEAFF
TGTGCCAGCAGTCCGTGGGCGAACACTGAAGCTTTCTTT
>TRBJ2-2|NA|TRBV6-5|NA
CASSYPQVGAGELFF
TGTGCCAGCAGTTACCCACAGGTGGGGGCCGGGGAGCTGTTTTTT
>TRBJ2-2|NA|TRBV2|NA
CASTKVTRGELFF
TGTGCCAGCACCAAAGTAACGAGGGGGGAGCTGTTTTTT
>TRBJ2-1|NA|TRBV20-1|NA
CSAPTDNEQFF
TGCAGTGCTCCGACAGACAATGAGCAGTTCTTC
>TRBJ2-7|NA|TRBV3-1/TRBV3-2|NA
CASSQPRGNEQYF
TGTGCCAGCAGCCAACCCCGGGGGAACGAGCAGTACTTC
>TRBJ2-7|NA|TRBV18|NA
CASSPDRSQQYF
TGTGCCAGCTCCCCCGACCGTTCCCAGCAGTACTTC
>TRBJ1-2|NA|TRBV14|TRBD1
CASSPISTGTGKGYTF
TGTGCCAGCAGCCCCATCTCGACCGGGACAGGGAAAGGCTACACCTTC